A single sample is the source of the 10 T cell receptor beta chains below, sequenced in a study of cytomegalovirus exposure and HLA in healthy donors. Vbeta (60) and Jbeta (13) primers were used in the PCR. The table came from immunoSEQ multiplex PCR; TCRdb's copy has only in-frame clones and leaves some out. The data show approximately 110,000 clones, with roughly 66% seen just once and about 2.2% held by the top ten. The material sequenced was PBMCs. All receptors derive from a woman in her twenties or thirties in good health and CMV-seronegative.

The rearrangement uses TRBV19 and TRBJ2-1, with 9 bases that match TRBD2. Trimming took 2 bases from V and 8 from J; bases not matched to a gene: 1. Looked up from germline, CDR1 is LNHDA and CDR2 is SQIVND (reference sequence). There are 13 residues in the CDR3. The CDR3 DNA reads as TGTGCCAGTAGTATAATAGCGGGAGATGAGCAGTTCTTC. Translated: CASSIIAGDEQFF.

This chain joins TRBV7-8 and TRBJ2-3; D might be TRBD2 (5 bases). V lost 5 bases and J 4 bases, leaving 13 bases between the germline ends. The CDR3 loop spans 14 amino acids. Germline assignment: CDR1 SGHVS and CDR2 FQNEAQ. The CDR3 nucleotides are TGTGCCAGCAGCCCCAGTAGAGGGCCAGATACGCAGTATTTT. Its protein product is CASSPSRGPDTQYF.

This clone was found once. The genes are TRBV4-3 and TRBJ2-7, with D perhaps matching TRBD1 (5 bases). The ends were cut back, 0 bases at V and 0 bases at J, with 12 bases in the middle. The CDR3 runs to 16 residues. In germline, CDR1 is LGHNA, CDR2 YSLEER. The DNA of the CDR3 is TGCGCCAGCAGCCAAGATTGGGGCAGGAGCTCCTACGAGCAGTACTTC. It encodes CASSQDWGRSSYEQYF.

This chain uses TRBV5-1 with TRBJ1-1; TRBD1 agrees at 8 bases. Trimming cost V 3 bases and J 2 bases; bases outside gene matches: 9. CDR1 is SGHRS and CDR2 is YFSETQ in the germline V gene. The CDR3 spans 16 residues. CDR3 protein: CASSSGQGAFNTEAFF. The CDR3 bases are TGCGCCAGCAGCTCGGGCCAGGGGGCATTCAACACTGAAGCTTTCTTT.

V usage is TRBV30 and J usage is TRBJ2-7, with unresolved D. The CDR3 contains 12 residues. Trimming removed 2 bases at V and 4 bases at J, with 9 bases between. Per the germline V gene, CDR1 is GTSNPN and CDR2 is SVGIG (reference sequence). CDR3 DNA: TGTGCCTGGAGTAAAACACAGTACGAGCAGTACTTC. This encodes CAWSKTQYEQYF.

The V and J genes are TRBV29-1 and TRBJ1-1; 7 bases are shared with TRBD1. The CDR3 extends over 15 amino acids. V trimming: 3 bases; J trimming: 0 bases; junction bases outside the gene matches: 7. Germline lookup yields CDR1 SQVTM and CDR2 ANQGSEA. CDR3 sequence: CSVERGGLMNTEAFF. CDR3 DNA sequence: TGCAGCGTTGAGAGAGGGGGCCTCATGAACACTGAAGCTTTCTTT.

The chain is built from TRBV7-3 and TRBJ2-3; 8 nucleotides match TRBD1. Germline CDR1 SGHTA, CDR2 FQGTGA. Trimming removed 4 bases from V and 9 bases from J; junction bases left unmatched: 3. The CDR3 contains 12 residues. Written as DNA, the CDR3 is TGTGCCAGCAGCTCCGACAGGGGAACGCAGTATTTT. Translating gives CASSSDRGTQYF.

This clone was seen a few times. This chain connects TRBV13 to TRBJ2-6; 7 bases are a match to TRBD1. The CDR3 is 14 amino acids. CDR1 is PRHDT and CDR2 is FYEKMQ in the germline V gene (reference sequence). Trimming took 6 bases from V and 4 from J; bases not matched to a gene: 3. The CDR3 spells CASRRGLGANVLTF. The CDR3 DNA reads TGTGCCAGCAGAAGGGGGCTCGGGGCCAACGTCCTGACTTTC.

This sequence joins TRBV30 and TRBJ1-4; no clear D. The CDR3 has 15 residues. The V and J ends lost 3 bases and 4 bases respectively, with 15 bases between them. The germline V gene has CDR1 GTSNPN and CDR2 SVGIG (reference sequence). CDR3 amino acids: CAWRRAGLFNEKLFF. In DNA form, the CDR3 reads TGTGCCTGGAGAAGGGCAGGACTCTTTAATGAAAAACTGTTTTTT.

The rearrangement uses TRBV5-1 and TRBJ2-3; the match to TRBD2 covers 8 bases. CDR1 SGHRS and CDR2 YFSETQ come from the germline V gene. After removal of 0 bases from V and 4 bases from J, the junction contained 7 bases not matched to a gene. This CDR3 is built from 16 residues. The CDR3 nucleotides read TGCGCCAGCAGCTTGGATGCGGGAGGAGGGCCAGATACGCAGTATTTT. Its protein is CASSLDAGGGPDTQYF. Full variable domain (rest looked up from reference TRBV5-1 and TRBJ2-3): KAGVTQTPRYLIKTRGQQVTLSCSPISGHRSVSWYQQTPGQGLQFLFEYFSETQRNKGNFPGRFSGRQFSNSRSEMNVSTLELGDSALYLCASSLDAGGGPDTQYFGPGTRLTVL.